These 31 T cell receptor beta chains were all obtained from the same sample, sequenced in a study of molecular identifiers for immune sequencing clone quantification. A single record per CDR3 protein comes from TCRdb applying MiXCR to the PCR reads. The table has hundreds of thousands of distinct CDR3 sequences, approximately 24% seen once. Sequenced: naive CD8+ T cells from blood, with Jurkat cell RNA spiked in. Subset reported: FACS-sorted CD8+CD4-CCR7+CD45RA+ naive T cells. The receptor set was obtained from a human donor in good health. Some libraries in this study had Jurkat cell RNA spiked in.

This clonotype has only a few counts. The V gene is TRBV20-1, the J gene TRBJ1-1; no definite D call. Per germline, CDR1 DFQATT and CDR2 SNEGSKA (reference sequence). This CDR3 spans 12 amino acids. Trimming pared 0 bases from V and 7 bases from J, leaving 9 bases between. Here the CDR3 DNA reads TGCAGTGCTAGAGATTTGGGAGTTGAAGCTTTCTTT. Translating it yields CSARDLGVEAFF.

As DNA, the CDR3 is TGTGCCAGCAGCTTCTCTGGGAGCTTTAACGAGCAGTACTTC. This encodes CASSFSGSFNEQYF. V usage is TRBV7-2 and J usage is TRBJ2-7; the D gene is possibly TRBD2 (5 bases). CDR1 is SGHTA and CDR2 is FQGNSA in the germline V gene. With 3 bases removed from V and 5 bases from J, the gap between germline ends came to 14 bases. The length of the CDR3 is 14 residues.

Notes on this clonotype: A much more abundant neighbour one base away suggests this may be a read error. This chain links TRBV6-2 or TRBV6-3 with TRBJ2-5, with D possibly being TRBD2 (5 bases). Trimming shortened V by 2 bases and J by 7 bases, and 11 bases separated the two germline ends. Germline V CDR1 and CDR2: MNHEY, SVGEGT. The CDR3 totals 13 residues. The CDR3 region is CASSYDGEATQYF. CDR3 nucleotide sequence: TGTGCCAGCAGTTACGACGGGGAAGCGACCCAGTACTTC.

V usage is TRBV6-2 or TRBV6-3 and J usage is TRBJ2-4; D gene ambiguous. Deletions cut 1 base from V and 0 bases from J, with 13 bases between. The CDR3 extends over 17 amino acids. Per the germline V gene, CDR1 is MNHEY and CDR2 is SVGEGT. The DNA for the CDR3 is TGTGCCAGCAGTTACTTTCAGCAGTCCCTAGCCAAAAACATTCAGTACTTC. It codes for CASSYFQQSLAKNIQYF.

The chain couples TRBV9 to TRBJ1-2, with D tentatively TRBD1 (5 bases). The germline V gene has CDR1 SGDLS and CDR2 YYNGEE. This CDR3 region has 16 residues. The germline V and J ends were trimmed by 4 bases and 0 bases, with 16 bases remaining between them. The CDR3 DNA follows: TGTGCCAGCAGCACAATCTCGACAGAAGCTAACTATGGCTACACCTTC. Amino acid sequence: CASSTISTEANYGYTF.

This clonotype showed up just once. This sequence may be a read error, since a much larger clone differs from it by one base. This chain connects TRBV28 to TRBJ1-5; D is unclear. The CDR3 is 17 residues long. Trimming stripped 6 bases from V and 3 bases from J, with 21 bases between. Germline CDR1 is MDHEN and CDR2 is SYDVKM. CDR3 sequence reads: CASSPLRPEGPNQPQHF. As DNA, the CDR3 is TGTGCCAGCAGCCCCCTCCGCCCAGAGGGCCCCAATCAGCCCCAGCATTTT.

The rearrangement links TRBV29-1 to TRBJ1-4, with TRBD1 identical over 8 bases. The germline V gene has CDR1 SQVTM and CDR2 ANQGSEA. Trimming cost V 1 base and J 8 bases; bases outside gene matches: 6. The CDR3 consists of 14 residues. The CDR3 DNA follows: TGCAGCGTTGAAGTGACAGGGGTGGGGGAAAAACTGTTTTTT. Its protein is CSVEVTGVGEKLFF.

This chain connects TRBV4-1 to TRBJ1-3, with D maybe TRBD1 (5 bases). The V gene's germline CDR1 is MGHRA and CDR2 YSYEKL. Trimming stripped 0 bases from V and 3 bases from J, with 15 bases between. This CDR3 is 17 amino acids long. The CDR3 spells CASSQEGPGRLGNTIYF. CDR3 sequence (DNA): TGCGCCAGCAGCCAAGAGGGACCAGGGCGCCTTGGAAACACCATATATTTT.

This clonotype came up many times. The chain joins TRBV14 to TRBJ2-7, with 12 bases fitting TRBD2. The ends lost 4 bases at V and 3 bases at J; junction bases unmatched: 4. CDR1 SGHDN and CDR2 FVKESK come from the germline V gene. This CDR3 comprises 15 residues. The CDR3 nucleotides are TGTGCCAGCAGCCCCCGACTAGCGGGAGTCTACGAGCAGTACTTC. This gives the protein CASSPRLAGVYEQYF.

The CDR3 loop reads CASGPHSGTVNSPLHF. In DNA, the CDR3 is TGTGCTAGTGGCCCTCATTCCGGGACAGTTAATTCACCCCTCCACTTT. This sequence joins TRBV12-5 and TRBJ1-6, with 7 bases aligning to TRBD1. The length of the CDR3 is 16 residues. Germline trimming cut 6 bases from V and 6 bases from J; bases unmatched to any gene: 11. Germline V gene data show CDR1 as LGHNT and CDR2 as FRNRAP.

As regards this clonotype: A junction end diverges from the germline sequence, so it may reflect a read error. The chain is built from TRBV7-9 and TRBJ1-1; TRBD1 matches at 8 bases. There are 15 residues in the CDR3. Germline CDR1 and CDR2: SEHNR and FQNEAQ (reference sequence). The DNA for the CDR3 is TGTGCCAGCAGCTTAGGGCAGGGGGCTAACACTGAAGCTCTCTTT. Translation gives CASSLGQGANTEALF. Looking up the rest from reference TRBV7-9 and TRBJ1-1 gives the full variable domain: DTGVSQNPRHKITKRGQNVTFRCDPISEHNRLYWYRQTLGQGPEFLTYFQNEAQLEKSRLLSDRFSAERPKGSFSTLEIQRTEQGDSAMYLCASSLGQGANTEALFGQGTRLTVV.

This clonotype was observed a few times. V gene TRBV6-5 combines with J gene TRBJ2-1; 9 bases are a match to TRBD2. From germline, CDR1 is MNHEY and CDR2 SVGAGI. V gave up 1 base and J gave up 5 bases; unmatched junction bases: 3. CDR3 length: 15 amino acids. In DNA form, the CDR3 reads TGTGCCAGCAGTTACTTTAGCGGGGGCGACAATGAGCAGTTCTTC. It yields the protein CASSYFSGGDNEQFF.

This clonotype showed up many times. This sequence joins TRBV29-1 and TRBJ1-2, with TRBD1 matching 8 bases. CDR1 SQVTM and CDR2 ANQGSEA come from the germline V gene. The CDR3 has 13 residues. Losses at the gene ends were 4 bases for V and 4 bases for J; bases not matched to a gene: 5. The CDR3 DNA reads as TGCAGCGTTGTGGGACAGGCATCCTATGGCTACACCTTC. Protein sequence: CSVVGQASYGYTF.

CDR3 nucleotide sequence: TGCAGTGCTAGAGGCTCGCCAGCGGACGCTTTCTTT. Its translation is CSARGSPADAFF. The chain recombines TRBV20-1 with TRBJ1-1; D gene unclear. This CDR3 has 12 residues. CDR1 is DFQATT and CDR2 is SNEGSKA in the germline V gene (reference sequence). V lost 1 base to trimming and J lost 11 bases, with 14 bases between them.

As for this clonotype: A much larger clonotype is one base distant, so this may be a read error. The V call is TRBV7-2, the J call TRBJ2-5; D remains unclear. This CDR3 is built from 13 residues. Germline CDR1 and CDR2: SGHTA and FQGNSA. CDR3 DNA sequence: TGTGCCAGCAGCTTCCCCATCCAAGAGACCCCGTACTTC. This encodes CASSFPIQETPYF.

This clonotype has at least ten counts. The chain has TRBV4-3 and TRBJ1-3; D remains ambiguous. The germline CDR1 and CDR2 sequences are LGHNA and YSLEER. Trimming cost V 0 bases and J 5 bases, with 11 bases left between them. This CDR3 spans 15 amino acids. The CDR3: CASSQELGSRNTIYF. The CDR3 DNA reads TGCGCCAGCAGCCAAGAGTTGGGCAGTCGAAACACCATATATTTT.

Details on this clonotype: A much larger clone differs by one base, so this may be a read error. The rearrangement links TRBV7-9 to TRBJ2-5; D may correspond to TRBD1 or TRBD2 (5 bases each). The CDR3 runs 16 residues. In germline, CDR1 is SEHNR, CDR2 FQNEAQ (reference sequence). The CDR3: CTSSFLSGLKGETQYF. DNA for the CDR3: TGTACCAGCAGCTTTTTGTCCGGACTCAAGGGGGAGACCCAGTACTTC.

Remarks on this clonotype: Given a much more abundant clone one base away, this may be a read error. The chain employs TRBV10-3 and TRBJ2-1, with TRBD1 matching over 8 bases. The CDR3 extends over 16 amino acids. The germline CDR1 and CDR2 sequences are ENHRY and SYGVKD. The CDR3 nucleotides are TGTGCCATCAGAGAGTCGGGGACAGGAGCCTACAATGAGCAGTTCTTC. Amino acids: CAIRESGTGAYNEQFF.

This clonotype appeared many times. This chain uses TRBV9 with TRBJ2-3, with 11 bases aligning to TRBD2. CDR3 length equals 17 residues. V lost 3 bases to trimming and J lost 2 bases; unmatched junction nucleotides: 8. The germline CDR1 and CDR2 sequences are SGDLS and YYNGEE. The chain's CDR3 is CASSGAGTSGFTDTQYF. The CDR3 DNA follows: TGTGCCAGCAGCGGAGCAGGGACTAGCGGATTCACAGATACGCAGTATTTT.

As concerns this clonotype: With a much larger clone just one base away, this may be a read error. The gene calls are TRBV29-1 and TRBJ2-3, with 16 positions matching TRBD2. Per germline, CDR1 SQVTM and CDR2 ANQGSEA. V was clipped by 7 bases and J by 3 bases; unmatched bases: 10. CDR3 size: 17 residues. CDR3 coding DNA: TGCAGCGCTTATCCCGGGACTAGCGGGAGGGTTACAGATACGCAGTATTTT. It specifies CSAYPGTSGRVTDTQYF.

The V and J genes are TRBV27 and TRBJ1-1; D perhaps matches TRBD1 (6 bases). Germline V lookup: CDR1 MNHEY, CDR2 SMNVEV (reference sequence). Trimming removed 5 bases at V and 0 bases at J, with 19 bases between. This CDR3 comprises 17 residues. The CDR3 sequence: CASSPIMGGGMNTEAFF. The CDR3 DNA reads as TGTGCCAGCAGTCCTATAATGGGGGGGGGCATGAACACTGAAGCTTTCTTT.

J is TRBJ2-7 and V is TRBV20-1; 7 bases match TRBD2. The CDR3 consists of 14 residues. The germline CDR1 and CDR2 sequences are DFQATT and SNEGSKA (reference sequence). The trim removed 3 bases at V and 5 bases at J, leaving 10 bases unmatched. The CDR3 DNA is TGCAGTGCTAGCCGACTAGCTGGAGCAGACGAGCAGTACTTC. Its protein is CSASRLAGADEQYF.

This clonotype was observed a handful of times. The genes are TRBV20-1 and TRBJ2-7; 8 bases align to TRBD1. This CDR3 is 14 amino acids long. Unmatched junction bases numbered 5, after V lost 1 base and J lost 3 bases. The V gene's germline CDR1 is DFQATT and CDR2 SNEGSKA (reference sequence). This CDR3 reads CSARGGQGYYEQYF. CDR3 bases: TGCAGTGCTAGAGGCGGACAGGGATACTACGAGCAGTACTTC.

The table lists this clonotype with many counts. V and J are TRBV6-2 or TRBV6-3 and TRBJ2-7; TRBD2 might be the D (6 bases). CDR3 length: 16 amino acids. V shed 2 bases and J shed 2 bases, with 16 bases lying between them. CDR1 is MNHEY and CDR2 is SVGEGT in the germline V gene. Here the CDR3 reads CASSYQGLAPTYEQYF. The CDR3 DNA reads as TGTGCCAGCAGTTACCAAGGGCTAGCGCCTACCTACGAGCAGTACTTC.

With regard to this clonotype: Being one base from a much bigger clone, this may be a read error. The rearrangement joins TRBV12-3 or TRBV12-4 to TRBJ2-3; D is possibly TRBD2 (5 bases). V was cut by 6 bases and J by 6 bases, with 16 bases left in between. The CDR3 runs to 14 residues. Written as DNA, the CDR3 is TGTGCCAGCAGCGCTCCTCCGAGGGAGGATACGCAGTATTTT. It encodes CASSAPPREDTQYF.

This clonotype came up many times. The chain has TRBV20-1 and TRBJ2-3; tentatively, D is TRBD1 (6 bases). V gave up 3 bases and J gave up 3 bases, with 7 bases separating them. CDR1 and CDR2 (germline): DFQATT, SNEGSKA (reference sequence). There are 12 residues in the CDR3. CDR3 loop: CSASDRTDTQYF. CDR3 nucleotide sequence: TGCAGTGCTAGCGACAGGACAGATACGCAGTATTTT.

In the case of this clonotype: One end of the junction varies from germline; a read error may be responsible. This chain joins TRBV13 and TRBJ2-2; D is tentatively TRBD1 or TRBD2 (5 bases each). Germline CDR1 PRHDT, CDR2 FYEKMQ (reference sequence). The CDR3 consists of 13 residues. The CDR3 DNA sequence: TGTGCCAGCAGCCCCCCCCTAACCGGGGCGCTGTTTTTT. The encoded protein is CASSPPLTGALFF.

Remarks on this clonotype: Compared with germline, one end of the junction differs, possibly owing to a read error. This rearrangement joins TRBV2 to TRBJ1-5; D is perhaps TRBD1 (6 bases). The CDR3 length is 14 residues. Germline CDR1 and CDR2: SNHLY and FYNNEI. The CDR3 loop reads CARSDLQGDQPQHF. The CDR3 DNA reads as TGTGCCAGAAGTGACTTACAGGGTGATCAGCCCCAGCATTTT.

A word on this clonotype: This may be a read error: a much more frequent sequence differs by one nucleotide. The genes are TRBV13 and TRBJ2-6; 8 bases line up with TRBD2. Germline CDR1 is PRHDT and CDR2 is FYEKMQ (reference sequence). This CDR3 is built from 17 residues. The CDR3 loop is CASSLESGGAGVNVLTF. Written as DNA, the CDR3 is TGTGCCAGCAGCTTAGAGTCGGGGGGGGCTGGGGTCAACGTCCTGACTTTC.

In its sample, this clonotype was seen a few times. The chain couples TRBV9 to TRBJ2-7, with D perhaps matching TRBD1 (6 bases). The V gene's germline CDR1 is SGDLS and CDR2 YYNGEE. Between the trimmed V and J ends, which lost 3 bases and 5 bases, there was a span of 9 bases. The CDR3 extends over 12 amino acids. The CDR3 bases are TGTGCCAGCAGCGCAACAGGGAACGAGCAGTACTTC. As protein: CASSATGNEQYF.

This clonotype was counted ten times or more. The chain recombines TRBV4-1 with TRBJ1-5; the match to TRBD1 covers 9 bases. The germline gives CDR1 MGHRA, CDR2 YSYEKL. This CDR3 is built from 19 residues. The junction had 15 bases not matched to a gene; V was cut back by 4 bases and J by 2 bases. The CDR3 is CASSPESYRGLGGNQPQHF. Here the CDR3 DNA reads TGCGCCAGCAGCCCCGAAAGTTACAGGGGGCTGGGGGGCAATCAGCCCCAGCATTTT.